The clone carrying this T cell receptor (beta chain) was picked up one time. The antigen is not known. Sequenced by immunoSEQ multiplex PCR; TCRdb stores in-frame clones only, minus some. The sample yields about 130,000 clones, around 94% seen once. CDR3 size: 12 residues. V dropped 7 bases and J dropped 5 bases, with 12 bases sitting between them. Germline-derived CDR1 and CDR2 are SNHLY and FYNNEI. The data were obtained in a study of human thymus T cells. Resections that were taken during corrective heart surgery supplied the thymus tissue. Each of the donors was a healthy Finnish infant who was undergoing open corrective cardiac surgery for congenital heart defects. Whole-study results and caveats: Highly overlapping thymic repertoires in unrelated individuals were reported by related research. Repertoires sampled from thymus and blood appeared biased in V and J gene usage.

The source material was thymus tissue. This chain connects TRBV2 to TRBJ2-7; D perhaps matches TRBD1 (6 bases). This receptor was identified in a boy under two years old with a congenital heart defect but otherwise immunologically healthy. CDR3: CASTRTENEQYF. CDR3 nucleotides: TGTGCCAGCACCCGGACAGAGAACGAGCAGTACTTC.